Reported below is one TCR beta chain. This specimen comes from a study of blood T cell repertoires in COVID-19. For the study at large: PBMCs, B-cell-depleted T cells, or T cells provided the cDNA or gDNA that made up the material.

The method was immunoSEQ multiplex PCR; TCRdb's version includes in-frame clones alone and lacks a portion of them. Altogether approximately 77,000 clones are present, 85% to 90% being singletons, with the ten largest covering about 4.5%. From germline, CDR1 is MDHEN and CDR2 SYDVKM. V was pared by 2 bases and J by 2 bases, with 16 bases between. This CDR3 spans 17 amino acids. Sequencing was done on a sample of peripheral blood. The sequence was collected from a man aged 45-60 years with active COVID-19. The chain joins TRBV28 to TRBJ1-5; D is possibly TRBD1 (5 bases). CDR3 amino acids: CASSLRAFQGRNQPQHF. CDR3 nucleotides: TGTGCCAGCAGTTTAAGGGCATTTCAGGGCCGCAATCAGCCCCAGCATTTT.